This TCR beta chain is from a study of beta chain features in type 1 diabetes. About the research overall: Fewer than 140,000,000 sorted cells were examined across all samples. General study results and limits: The naive, central memory and Treg TCRB repertoires showed an apparent similarity that was greater among patients than among healthy donors. A cDNA-based sequencing approach could over-represent cells with high TCR expression.

With regard to this clone: Its antigen is undetermined.

The whole isolated RNA underwent reverse transcription, so sequencing captured expressed TCRB transcripts. Each sample of naive, central memory or regulatory T cells had, on average, about 3.57 million reads. Assay used: immunoSEQ multiplex PCR; TCRdb lists only in-frame clones, some missing. The data show a few hundred thousand clones, with about 15% seen just once and approximately 0.019% held by the top ten. Losses at the gene ends were 5 bases for V and 5 bases for J; bases not matched to a gene: 10. The germline CDR1 and CDR2 sequences are SEHNR and FQNEAQ (reference sequence). This CDR3 has 16 residues.

Material: naive CD4+ T cells from blood. V and J are TRBV7-9 and TRBJ2-1; 9 bases are a match to TRBD2. This clonotype was obtained from a woman under 30 in good health. For the CDR3, the DNA is TGTGCCAGCAGCACCCTTCTAGCGGGGACCGACAATGAGCAGTTCTTC. It encodes CASSTLLAGTDNEQFF.